One and the same sample provided the 23 T cell receptor beta chains below, sequenced in a study of CD8+ T cells in alopecia areata. RNA was isolated and reverse transcribed to cDNA, the sequencing template. TCRdb keeps only in-frame clones here, not all; method: immunoSEQ multiplex PCR. Here the sample spans 150,000 to 180,000 clones, about 53% being singletons. The sample in question was CD8+ T cells sorted from blood, obtained at week 0. The source of these receptors is a human donor with alopecia areata.

The chain's CDR3 is CSVLQGYTEAFF. CDR3 coding DNA: TGCAGCGTCCTACAGGGTTACACTGAAGCTTTCTTT. V gene TRBV29-1 combines with J gene TRBJ1-1; D possibly corresponds to TRBD1 (6 bases). Trimming shortened V by 6 bases and J by 3 bases, and 11 bases separated the two germline ends. Germline CDR1 is SQVTM and CDR2 is ANQGSEA. CDR3 length equals 12 residues.

This clone has a handful of counts. The chain recombines TRBV29-1 with TRBJ1-4; the D gene is possibly TRBD1 (5 bases). The V end lost 6 bases, the J end lost 5 bases, and 7 bases lay between the germline ends. The CDR3 has 11 amino acids. The germline V gene has CDR1 SQVTM and CDR2 ANQGSEA. CDR3 nucleotides: TGCAGCGTAAGACAGAATGAAAAACTGTTTTTT. It codes for CSVRQNEKLFF.

This clone was counted a few times. This chain connects TRBV27 to TRBJ1-2; no clear D. Trimming took 6 bases from V and 8 from J, leaving 16 bases between them. Germline assignment: CDR1 MNHEY and CDR2 SMNVEV (reference sequence). CDR3 size: 13 residues. CDR3 loop: CASSPGPLKGYTF. For the CDR3, the DNA is TGTGCCAGCAGCCCCGGGCCCCTGAAGGGCTACACCTTC.

The J gene is TRBJ1-2, the V gene TRBV25-1; D is perhaps TRBD1 (5 bases). Trimming took off 3 bases at V and 8 bases at J, with 22 bases between the two ends. Germline assignment: CDR1 MGHDK and CDR2 SYGVNS. This CDR3 comprises 16 residues. The CDR3 sequence: CASSEAREVPIGGYTF. Written as DNA, the CDR3 is TGTGCCAGCAGTGAGGCCAGGGAGGTCCCTATAGGAGGCTACACCTTC.

Only a few counts were recorded for this clone. V and J are TRBV4-3 and TRBJ1-1; D possibly corresponds to TRBD1 (6 bases). The CDR3 has 14 residues. CDR1 is LGHNA, CDR2 YSLEER, per germline. V was pared by 4 bases and J by 3 bases, with 12 bases between. The DNA of the CDR3 is TGCGCCAGCAGCCGACACAGGGCTGACACTGAAGCTTTCTTT. This translates into CASSRHRADTEAFF.

CDR3 protein: CASSPLGGQPQHF. CDR3 bases: TGTGCCAGCAGCCCTTTGGGGGGTCAGCCCCAGCATTTT. The chain carries TRBV27 and TRBJ1-5, with D possibly being TRBD1 (5 bases). This CDR3 has 13 residues. Germline V gene sequence: CDR1 MNHEY, CDR2 SMNVEV (reference sequence). Trimming took 6 bases from V and 6 from J, leaving 12 bases between them.

This clone was detected a few times. The chain combines TRBV29-1 with TRBJ2-1; no firm D call. V was shortened by 0 bases and J by 2 bases, with 8 bases between the two germline ends. CDR1 and CDR2 (germline): SQVTM, ANQGSEA. CDR3 length: 14 amino acids. CDR3 residues: CSVEDRAAYNEQFF. The CDR3 bases are TGCAGCGTTGAAGATCGGGCAGCCTACAATGAGCAGTTCTTC.

This clone has only a few counts. This chain uses TRBV2 with TRBJ1-2; TRBD1 might be the D (5 bases). V lost 5 bases and J lost 9, with 13 bases in between. Germline lookup yields CDR1 SNHLY and CDR2 FYNNEI. This CDR3 region has 12 residues. The CDR3 sequence is CASSLARGSYTF. The CDR3 coding sequence is TGTGCCAGCAGTTTAGCTAGGGGAAGCTACACCTTC.

The CDR3 loop is CASSASDLPNQPQHF. For the CDR3, the DNA is TGTGCCAGCAGTGCCTCAGACCTACCCAATCAGCCCCAGCATTTT. The chain has TRBV6-4 and TRBJ1-5; D is undetermined. Trimming took 4 bases from V and 3 from J, leaving 13 bases between them. Germline CDR1 and CDR2: MRHNA and SNTAGT. There are 15 residues in the CDR3.

A remark on this clone: This same CDR3 is encoded by further DNA sequences in the sample. The chain couples TRBV29-1 to TRBJ2-7; D is uncertain. Germline V gene data show CDR1 as SQVTM and CDR2 as ANQGSEA. Trimming shortened V by 3 bases and J by 4 bases, and 7 bases separated the two germline ends. CDR3 length: 11 residues. CDR3 amino acids: CSVEVGYEQYF. CDR3 sequence (DNA): TGCAGCGTTGAGGTAGGGTACGAGCAGTACTTC.

This chain links TRBV5-6 with TRBJ2-5, with D hard to call. Germline CDR1 SGHDT, CDR2 YYEEEE. CDR3 size: 15 residues. Trimming took off 4 bases at V and 1 base at J, with 14 bases between the two ends. The CDR3 DNA follows: TGTGCCAGCAGCCTTACGACACAAATCCAAGAGACCCAGTACTTC. It translates to CASSLTTQIQETQYF.

This clone was recorded a few times. The rearrangement joins TRBV7-6 to TRBJ2-5; the D gene could be TRBD1 or TRBD2 (6 bases each). Trimming took 5 bases from V and 6 from J, leaving 19 bases between them. The CDR3 length is 15 residues. Germline V gene sequence: CDR1 SGHVS, CDR2 FNYEAQ. CDR3 in DNA: TGTGCCAGCAGCCCAAGGGGGGTCCTGGGAAAGACCCAGTACTTC. Its translation: CASSPRGVLGKTQYF.

V and J are TRBV5-1 and TRBJ1-1, with 9 bases that match TRBD1. The CDR3 has 15 residues. Trimming took 4 bases from V and 1 from J; bases not matched to a gene: 5. Germline V gene sequence: CDR1 SGHRS, CDR2 YFSETQ. CDR3 sequence: CASSHRGPKNTEAFF. The CDR3 nucleotides are TGCGCCAGCAGCCACAGGGGGCCGAAGAACACTGAAGCTTTCTTT.

The rearrangement links TRBV30 to TRBJ2-7; 10 bases agree with TRBD2. J lost 4 bases, V lost 1 base, and 4 bases had no gene match. The CDR3 covers 14 residues. Germline CDR1 and CDR2: GTSNPN and SVGIG (reference sequence). The CDR3 loop is CAWSAASGGYEQYF. CDR3 coding DNA: TGTGCCTGGAGTGCGGCTAGCGGGGGTTACGAGCAGTACTTC.

The chain has TRBV13 and TRBJ2-1, with D perhaps being TRBD1 or TRBD2 (5 bases each). V lost 5 bases to trimming and J lost 8 bases, with 13 bases between them. The CDR3 is 13 amino acids. CDR1 and CDR2 (germline): PRHDT, FYEKMQ (reference sequence). The CDR3 bases are TGTGCCAGCAGCAAACGGGGCCCCGATGAGCAGTTCTTC. Its translation is CASSKRGPDEQFF.

This clone was counted only a few times. The identical CDR3 is also encoded by other nucleotide sequences in the sample. This chain links TRBV29-1 with TRBJ1-1; possibly TRBD1 for D (6 bases). Germline V gene data show CDR1 as SQVTM and CDR2 as ANQGSEA. V lost 4 bases, J lost 1 base, and 7 bases lay in between. The CDR3 has 12 residues. This CDR3 is CSVVGQNTEAFF. The CDR3 DNA follows: TGCAGCGTTGTGGGACAGAACACTGAAGCTTTCTTT.

This clone has more than one count but fewer than ten. This chain joins TRBV29-1 and TRBJ2-3, with 8 bases matching TRBD2. There are 11 residues in the CDR3. Germline V gene lookup returns CDR1 SQVTM and CDR2 ANQGSEA. V was clipped by 5 bases and J by 10 bases; unmatched bases: 5. As DNA, the CDR3 is TGCAGCGTTATCACTAGCGGAGCGCAGTATTTT. Its translation is CSVITSGAQYF.

In this sample, this clone turned up a few times. This chain connects TRBV30 to TRBJ1-1; a weak D match, TRBD1 (5 bases). CDR1 and CDR2 from the germline V gene are GTSNPN and SVGIG (reference sequence). The V end lost 1 base, the J end lost 8 bases, and 11 bases lay between the germline ends. The CDR3 totals 12 residues. The CDR3 protein is CAWSGTLREAFF. The CDR3 DNA follows: TGTGCCTGGAGTGGGACATTGAGGGAAGCTTTCTTT.

The V gene is TRBV4-3, the J gene TRBJ2-4; TRBD1 matches 8 bases. V gave up 0 bases and J gave up 8 bases; unmatched junction bases: 9. This CDR3 has 16 amino acids. Germline V gives CDR1 LGHNA, CDR2 YSLEER. The CDR3 bases are TGCGCCAGCAGCCAAGAATACCTTTTGACAGGGGACATTCAGTACTTC. This translates into CASSQEYLLTGDIQYF.

This clone was counted between two and nine times. Other DNA sequences in this sample translate to the same CDR3. The rearrangement links TRBV29-1 to TRBJ2-7; weak D call: TRBD2 (6 bases). CDR1 SQVTM and CDR2 ANQGSEA come from the germline V gene. V was pared by 4 bases and J by 3 bases, with 13 bases between. The CDR3 loop spans 13 amino acids. CDR3 amino acids: CSVAGGEVYEQYF. The CDR3 DNA is TGCAGCGTTGCCGGGGGTGAGGTCTACGAGCAGTACTTC.

Worth noting for this clone: Other DNA sequences from this sample encode an identical CDR3 as well. The rearrangement links TRBV4-3 to TRBJ2-7, with 10 bases aligning to TRBD1. CDR3 length: 15 residues. With 0 bases clipped from V and 3 bases from J, the junction kept 2 bases outside the gene matches. In germline, CDR1 is LGHNA, CDR2 YSLEER. CDR3 DNA: TGCGCCAGCAGCCAAGATCGGACAGGGGGCTACGAGCAGTACTTC. It is translated as CASSQDRTGGYEQYF.

V is TRBV5-6 and J is TRBJ2-7; 9 bases are a match to TRBD1. CDR1 SGHDT and CDR2 YYEEEE come from the germline V gene. V was pared by 2 bases and J by 5 bases, with 5 bases of the junction left unmatched. This CDR3 has 14 residues. In DNA form, the CDR3 reads TGTGCCAGCAGCTTCGGGACAGGGTACAACGAGCAGTACTTC. Translating gives CASSFGTGYNEQYF.

In this sample, this clone turned up a few times. The V call is TRBV7-2, the J call TRBJ1-1; no firm D call. V dropped 4 bases and J dropped 7 bases, with 22 bases sitting between them. In germline, CDR1 is SGHTA, CDR2 FQGNSA. The length of the CDR3 is 16 residues. CDR3 protein: CASSSMLGLTPFEAFF. CDR3 nucleotide sequence: TGTGCCAGCAGCTCAATGCTGGGCCTTACCCCCTTTGAAGCTTTCTTT.